These 3 T cell receptor beta chains came from one sample sequenced in a study of neoadjuvant anti-PD-1 for oral cavity cancer. Sample time point: after neoadjuvant nivolumab, at surgical resection. The table came from immunoSEQ multiplex PCR; TCRdb's copy has only in-frame clones and leaves some out. Of tens of thousands of clones detected, roughly 85% appear once; the ten largest clones hold approximately 3%. This specimen consisted of PBMCs, obtained after nivolumab (anti-PD-1) treatment. These receptors originate from a person between 40 and 79 years old with oral cavity squamous cell carcinoma.

This clone has only a few counts. The J gene is TRBJ2-7, the V gene TRBV4-1, with D possibly being TRBD1 (6 bases). The CDR3 is 14 amino acids. Trimming took 1 base from V and 2 from J, leaving 9 bases between them. Germline CDR1 MGHRA, CDR2 YSYEKL. CDR3 bases: TGCGCCAGCAGCCAAGCGACAGGTACCTACGAGCAGTACTTC. Its protein product is CASSQATGTYEQYF.

The rearrangement joins TRBV5-6 to TRBJ1-2; 7 bases are a match to TRBD1. After removal of 4 bases from V and 4 bases from J, the junction contained 10 bases not matched to a gene. The germline gives CDR1 SGHDT, CDR2 YYEEEE. The CDR3 length is 15 residues. The CDR3 sequence: CASSLGGQLTYGYTF. The CDR3 nucleotides are TGTGCCAGCAGCCTGGGGGGACAGCTAACCTATGGCTACACCTTC. The full variable domain, completed using reference TRBV5-6 and TRBJ1-2, is DAGVTQSPTHLIKTRGQQVTLRCSPKSGHDTVSWYQQALGQGPQFIFQYYEEEERQRGNFPDRFSGHQFPNYSSELNVNALLLGDSALYLCASSLGGQLTYGYTFGSGTRLTVV.

V and J are TRBV28 and TRBJ2-3; 7 bases map to TRBD1. There are 14 residues in the CDR3. The trim removed 5 bases at V and 5 bases at J, leaving 7 bases unmatched. The germline V gene has CDR1 MDHEN and CDR2 SYDVKM. The CDR3 here is CASSPTGIRDTQYF. The CDR3 nucleotides read TGTGCCAGCAGTCCGACAGGGATCAGAGATACGCAGTATTTT.